One and the same sample provided the 29 T cell receptor beta chains below, sequenced in a study of vaccination and CD4 T cells after COVID-19. Indicated treatment: roughly 10-day PBMC culture with coronavirus spike peptide pools or control peptides (ViraFEST assay). Their specific antigens are unknown. With the Oncomine TCR Beta short-read assay, DNA from cultured CD4+ T cells was sequenced. MiXCR, run by TCRdb on the PCR reads, gives a single entry per CDR3 protein. This table holds about 27,000 distinct CDR3 sequences, 62% found once. The material was CD4+ T cells from blood, cultured in vitro, obtained after SARS-CoV-2 vaccination. The receptors derive from a human donor who received a COVID-19 vaccine.

This clonotype was counted only a few times. J is TRBJ2-7 and V is TRBV21-1; no check of the table's D call, TRBD1, against the DNA was made. TRBV21-1 is shown as a pseudogene. CDR3 length: 15 residues. The DNA of the CDR3 is TGTGCCAGCAGCAAACGGGGGCCCCCCACCTACGAGCAGTACTTC. As protein: CASSKRGPPTYEQYF.

The gene calls are TRBV25-1 and TRBJ1-6; 10 nucleotides align to TRBD1. The CDR3 is 17 amino acids. Germline V gene lookup returns CDR1 MGHDK and CDR2 SYGVNS. Unmatched junction bases numbered 8, after V lost 3 bases and J lost 6 bases. CDR3 amino acids: CASSDQLGTGVNSPLHF. The CDR3 DNA follows: TGTGCCAGCAGTGATCAGCTAGGGACAGGGGTTAATTCACCCCTCCACTTT.

In this sample, this clonotype turned up a few times. The chain combines TRBV19 with TRBJ1-2; D is uncertain. The CDR3 sequence is 15 residues long. Deletions cut 5 bases from V and 4 bases from J, with 17 bases between. The V gene's germline CDR1 is LNHDA and CDR2 SQIVND (reference sequence). CDR3 amino acids: CASSPSAGMIYGYTF. The CDR3 DNA reads as TGTGCCAGTAGTCCCTCGGCGGGAATGATCTATGGCTACACCTTC.

This clonotype has just a few counts. The V call is TRBV21-1, the J call TRBJ1-1. TRBV21-1 is recorded as a pseudogene. There are 16 residues in the CDR3. Written as DNA, the CDR3 is TGTGCCAGCAGCTGGGTCTCGTCGATTGGGAACACTGAAGCTTTCTTT. This sequence encodes CASSWVSSIGNTEAFF.

This clonotype was seen only a few times. The V gene is TRBV20-1, the J gene TRBJ2-4, with 7 bases matching TRBD1. The J segment lost 0 bases and the V segment lost 1 base, leaving 6 bases of the junction unmatched. Per germline, CDR1 DFQATT and CDR2 SNEGSKA (reference sequence). CDR3 length equals 16 residues. CDR3 in DNA: TGCAGTGCTAGAGGGGGACAGACACTAGCCAAAAACATTCAGTACTTC. Its translation is CSARGGQTLAKNIQYF.

The chain combines TRBV29-1 with TRBJ2-5; D tentatively fits TRBD1 or TRBD2 (6 bases each). The germline V and J ends were trimmed by 7 bases and 5 bases, with 17 bases remaining between them. This CDR3 has 13 amino acids. Germline values: CDR1 SQVTM, CDR2 ANQGSEA. Here the CDR3 reads CSAGQVGGETQYF. The CDR3 region has the DNA TGCAGCGCCGGACAAGTAGGGGGGGAGACCCAGTACTTC.

The V and J genes are TRBV10-2 and TRBJ2-3, with 7 bases that match TRBD2. The junction had 5 bases not matched to a gene; V was cut back by 0 bases and J by 2 bases. Germline values: CDR1 WSHSY, CDR2 SAAADI. This CDR3 has 16 residues. This CDR3 reads CASSESRDYYTDTQYF. CDR3 nucleotide sequence: TGCGCCAGCAGTGAGTCTAGGGACTATTACACAGATACGCAGTATTTT.

The chain uses TRBV2 and TRBJ2-5; D is uncertain. Deletions cut 4 bases from V and 1 base from J, with 7 bases between. CDR3 size: 13 residues. The germline V gene has CDR1 SNHLY and CDR2 FYNNEI. CDR3 loop: CASSVNSQETQYF. The CDR3, as DNA: TGTGCCAGCAGTGTAAACTCCCAAGAGACCCAGTACTTC.

The rearrangement links TRBV2 to TRBJ2-1; D unresolved. Trimming removed 6 bases at V and 9 bases at J, with 24 bases between. Germline-derived CDR1 and CDR2 are SNHLY and FYNNEI. This CDR3 region has 16 residues. CDR3 nucleotides: TGTGCCAGCAGCGGTGCTTTAATGCCCGGCGGTAGTGAGCAGTTCTTC. This sequence encodes CASSGALMPGGSEQFF.

The chain employs TRBV5-5 and TRBJ2-5, with D uncertain. This CDR3 has 14 amino acids. From germline, CDR1 is SGHKS and CDR2 YYEKEE (reference sequence). The V and J ends lost 1 base and 3 bases respectively, with 10 bases between them. CDR3 nucleotides: TGTGCCAGCAGCTTGCCGGGTAGTGAAGAGACCCAGTACTTC. This sequence encodes CASSLPGSEETQYF.

This clonotype was picked up a small number of times. The chain couples TRBV5-6 to TRBJ1-2, with D possibly being TRBD1 (5 bases). This CDR3 contains 17 residues. Germline CDR1 reads SGHDT; CDR2 reads YYEEEE. The V end lost 1 base, the J end lost 9 bases, and 25 bases lay between the germline ends. The DNA of the CDR3 is TGTGCCAGCAGCTTGTACCTATCATCCATGGGACGCCTCAGCTACACCTTC. It translates to CASSLYLSSMGRLSYTF.

The J gene is TRBJ1-5, the V gene TRBV19; D is perhaps TRBD1 (5 bases). The V end was cut by 2 bases, the J end by 7 bases, with 15 bases between. In germline, CDR1 is LNHDA, CDR2 SQIVND (reference sequence). The CDR3 sequence is 15 residues long. The CDR3 loop reads CASSIRRELGQPQHF. The CDR3 DNA follows: TGTGCCAGTAGTATACGCAGGGAATTGGGCCAGCCCCAGCATTTT.

V gene TRBV5-1 combines with J gene TRBJ2-1; possibly TRBD2 for D (6 bases). Per germline, CDR1 SGHRS and CDR2 YFSETQ. The V and J ends lost 1 base and 0 bases respectively, with 11 bases between them. CDR3 size: 16 residues. CDR3 loop: CASSLIGGPSYNEQFF. For the CDR3, the DNA is TGCGCCAGCAGCTTGATCGGAGGGCCCTCCTACAATGAGCAGTTCTTC.

This clonotype was seen a handful of times. This chain connects TRBV6-1 to TRBJ1-5; D is unclear. The germline V gene encodes CDR1 MNHNS and CDR2 SASEGT. V was trimmed by 2 bases and J by 7 bases, leaving 6 bases between them. The CDR3 spans 12 residues. The CDR3 nucleotides read TGTGCCAGCAGTGAATTGGGACAGCCCCAGCATTTT. Amino acids: CASSELGQPQHF.

The rearrangement links TRBV19 to TRBJ1-1, with 8 bases matching TRBD1. CDR3 length: 15 amino acids. Germline CDR1 reads LNHDA; CDR2 reads SQIVND (reference sequence). The ends lost 4 bases at V and 6 bases at J; junction bases unmatched: 10. The CDR3 sequence is CASSNWTGRVSEAFF. The DNA of the CDR3 is TGTGCCAGTAGTAACTGGACAGGGAGGGTTTCTGAAGCTTTCTTT. The whole variable domain, filled in from reference TRBV19 and TRBJ1-1, reads DGGITQSPKYLFRKEGQNVTLSCEQNLNHDAMYWYRQDPGQGLRLIYYSQIVNDFQKGDIAEGYSVSREKKESFPLTVTSAQKNPTAFYLCASSNWTGRVSEAFFGQGTRLTVV.

The count of this clonotype is one. The J gene is TRBJ1-2, the V gene TRBV2; D uncertain. Per germline, CDR1 SNHLY and CDR2 FYNNEI. V was shortened by 3 bases and J by 2 bases, with 16 bases between the two germline ends. CDR3 length equals 16 residues. The CDR3 is CASSEGTTPLNYGYTF. CDR3 DNA: TGTGCCAGCAGTGAGGGAACGACACCCCTAAACTATGGCTACACCTTC.

This chain links TRBV6-4 with TRBJ2-3, with D possibly being TRBD1 (5 bases). V gave up 0 bases and J gave up 4 bases, with 14 bases separating them. The CDR3 has 16 residues. CDR1 is MRHNA and CDR2 is SNTAGT in the germline V gene. CDR3 sequence: CASSDSGRLLSDTQYF. DNA of the CDR3: TGTGCCAGCAGTGACTCGGGGCGGCTCCTCTCAGATACGCAGTATTTT.

V and J are TRBV2 and TRBJ2-7; 10 bases map to TRBD2. Germline V gene sequence: CDR1 SNHLY, CDR2 FYNNEI. This CDR3 contains 14 residues. With V trimmed by 6 bases and J by 2 bases, 4 bases remained unmatched. CDR3 loop: CASRTGTSAYEQYF. The DNA for the CDR3 is TGTGCCAGCAGGACCGGGACTAGCGCCTACGAGCAGTACTTC.

A few counts support this clonotype. This chain uses TRBV30 with TRBJ1-1; D unresolved. Trimming took 0 bases from V and 3 from J, leaving 14 bases between them. The CDR3 runs to 15 residues. Germline loops: CDR1 GTSNPN, CDR2 SVGIG (reference sequence). The CDR3 sequence is CAWSVSLVKDTEAFF. The CDR3 coding sequence is TGTGCCTGGAGTGTAAGTCTTGTGAAGGACACTGAAGCTTTCTTT.

Only a few counts were recorded for this clonotype. The chain joins TRBV15 to TRBJ2-3; D remains ambiguous. CDR1 and CDR2 from the germline V gene are LNHNV and YYDKDF (reference sequence). Deletions cut 0 bases from V and 2 bases from J, with 9 bases between. This CDR3 has 15 amino acids. The DNA for the CDR3 is TGTGCCACCAGCAGAGATTCCCATAACACAGATACGCAGTATTTT. It specifies CATSRDSHNTDTQYF.

The V gene is TRBV20-1, the J gene TRBJ2-5; maybe TRBD2 (5 bases). In germline, CDR1 is DFQATT, CDR2 SNEGSKA (reference sequence). The CDR3 totals 14 residues. V gave up 6 bases and J gave up 0 bases, with 14 bases separating them. The CDR3 DNA reads TGCAGTGCCCTAACGGGAACAAACCAAGAGACCCAGTACTTC. This codes for CSALTGTNQETQYF.

The V and J genes are TRBV18 and TRBJ1-3; TRBD1 matches at 7 bases. CDR1 and CDR2 from the germline V gene are KGHSH and LQKENI. After removal of 2 bases from V and 0 bases from J, the junction contained 4 bases not matched to a gene. The CDR3 is 16 amino acids. DNA of the CDR3: TGTGCCAGCTCACCAAGGGACAGCTACTCTGGAAACACCATATATTTT. It encodes CASSPRDSYSGNTIYF.

A few counts support this clonotype. The V gene is TRBV7-6, the J gene TRBJ2-3, with 8 bases aligning to TRBD1. Germline CDR1 reads SGHVS; CDR2 reads FNYEAQ. V shed 5 bases and J 2 bases; nucleotides not matched to a gene: 9. The CDR3 totals 16 residues. The CDR3 DNA is TGTGCCAGCAGCCGAAACCGGGACAGGTCCACAGATACGCAGTATTTT. As protein: CASSRNRDRSTDTQYF.

The table lists this clonotype with a few counts. The chain has TRBV19 and TRBJ1-5; no clear D gene. Trimming stripped 3 bases from V and 2 bases from J, with 14 bases between. The CDR3 consists of 16 residues. CDR1 LNHDA and CDR2 SQIVND come from the germline V gene (reference sequence). The CDR3 protein is CASSIGRASRNQPQHF. In DNA, the CDR3 is TGTGCCAGTAGTATCGGACGGGCGAGTCGCAATCAGCCCCAGCATTTT.

J is TRBJ2-5 and V is TRBV12-3 or TRBV12-4; no clear D. CDR3 length equals 11 residues. Between the trimmed V and J ends, which lost 4 bases and 10 bases, there was a span of 10 bases. The CDR3 region has the DNA TGTGCCAGCAGTTCACCTAACGGCCAGTACTTC. Translating it yields CASSSPNGQYF.

This sequence joins TRBV12-5 and TRBJ1-6; D call uncertain. V lost 2 bases and J lost 8, with 4 bases in between. The CDR3 sequence is 12 residues long. Germline V gives CDR1 LGHNT, CDR2 FRNRAP. CDR3 loop: CASGLSYSPLHF. The CDR3 nucleotides are TGTGCTAGTGGTTTGAGCTATTCACCCCTCCACTTT.

This clonotype was found a few times. The chain has TRBV25-1 and TRBJ1-2, with 7 bases identical to TRBD1. This CDR3 contains 14 residues. The V gene end was trimmed by 6 bases and the J gene end by 4 bases; junction bases not matched to a gene: 8. Germline V gene lookup returns CDR1 MGHDK and CDR2 SYGVNS. The CDR3 coding sequence is TGTGCCAGCAGCTCGGACAGGAATCTCTATGGCTACACCTTC. It encodes CASSSDRNLYGYTF.

The chain recombines TRBV5-1 with TRBJ2-5; D unclear. The ends were cut back, 1 base at V and 2 bases at J, with 6 bases in the middle. CDR3 length equals 13 residues. Germline V lookup: CDR1 SGHRS, CDR2 YFSETQ. The CDR3 is CASSLLGQETQYF. In nucleotides, the CDR3 is TGCGCCAGCAGCTTGTTGGGTCAAGAGACCCAGTACTTC. Based on the CDR3 plus reference TRBV5-1 and TRBJ2-5, the full variable domain is KAGVTQTPRYLIKTRGQQVTLSCSPISGHRSVSWYQQTPGQGLQFLFEYFSETQRNKGNFPGRFSGRQFSNSRSEMNVSTLELGDSALYLCASSLLGQETQYFGPGTRLLVL.

The gene calls are TRBV2 and TRBJ2-7, with 8 positions matching TRBD1. Germline CDR1 and CDR2: SNHLY and FYNNEI. The CDR3 covers 14 residues. V was clipped by 5 bases and J by 2 bases; unmatched bases: 5. The CDR3 nucleotides are TGTGCCAGCAGTATCGACAGGGGCCCCTACGAGCAGTACTTC. Its protein product is CASSIDRGPYEQYF.